This T cell receptor beta chain was sequenced during a study of cytomegalovirus exposure and HLA in healthy donors. TCRdb's table, derived via immunoSEQ multiplex PCR, lists solely in-frame clones and lacks some. The sample includes about 160,000 clones, around 90% of them seen just once. CDR1 LNHDA and CDR2 SQIVND come from the germline V gene (reference sequence). This CDR3 has 16 residues. Trimming pared 2 bases from V and 3 bases from J, leaving 13 bases between. General study results and limits: Cytomegalovirus-associated TCR beta chains were listed, numbering 150 to 200. The tendency of first-cohort TCR clusters to co-occur in the 120 or so validation repertoires was the finding of a later analysis. Rarity marked most TCR sequences, yet some public TCRs occurred in many donors.

It was the approximately 120-subject validation cohort, separate from the approximately 620-subject first cohort, to which the donors belonged. As concerns this clone: Its target is unknown.

The TCR originated in a woman younger than 30 in good health and CMV-seropositive. Sequencing used PBMCs. V gene TRBV19 combines with J gene TRBJ2-2, with D possibly TRBD1 on 6 matching bases. CDR3 DNA sequence: TGTGCCAGTAGTATAAATCGACAGGTTGACACCGGGGAGCTGTTTTTT. Translating it yields CASSINRQVDTGELFF.